What follows are 5 T cell receptor beta chains derived from one specimen sequenced in a study of naive and memory T cell subsets. General study results and limits: Especially in CD8 cells, naive repertoires contained a few larger clonotypes, possibly CD45RA-re-expressing memory cells.

An equimolar mix of two oligonucleotides served as the beta constant-region primer for TRBC1 and TRBC2. The ligated cDNA underwent four PCR rounds using SP2 and nested alpha and beta constant-region primers. MiXCR, run by TCRdb on the UMI-ligation and nested PCR reads, gives a single entry per CDR3 protein. This table holds about 150,000 distinct CDR3 sequences, 22% found once. Their antigens are not known. The material sequenced was naive CD4+ T cells from blood. The receptors stem from a human donor in good health.

This clonotype was picked up many times. V gene TRBV3-1 combines with J gene TRBJ2-1; D may match TRBD1 or TRBD2 (5 bases each). The germline V gene has CDR1 LGHDT and CDR2 YNNKEL (reference sequence). Between the trimmed V and J ends, which lost 3 bases and 6 bases, there was a span of 15 bases. CDR3 size: 15 residues. CDR3 loop: CASSHWLGTRNEQFF. In DNA form, the CDR3 reads TGTGCCAGCAGCCACTGGTTAGGGACGCGCAATGAGCAGTTCTTC.

This clonotype was recorded only once. The rearrangement links TRBV7-9 to TRBJ2-7; D gene uncertain. Deletions cut 1 base from V and 7 bases from J, with 11 bases between. The CDR3 consists of 13 residues. From germline, CDR1 is SEHNR and CDR2 FQNEAQ (reference sequence). CDR3 in DNA: TGTGCCAGCAGCTTAGGGCCGACTCGGGAGCAGTACTTC. This codes for CASSLGPTREQYF.

CDR3: CASSSPGHMNTEAFF. CDR3 in DNA: TGTGCCAGCAGTTCACCGGGACATATGAACACTGAAGCTTTCTTT. The chain is built from TRBV28 and TRBJ1-1; tentatively, D is TRBD1 (6 bases). CDR1 is MDHEN and CDR2 is SYDVKM in the germline V gene. Trimming stripped 4 bases from V and 0 bases from J, with 12 bases between. The CDR3 is 15 residues long.

Only a few counts were recorded for this clonotype. Here the CDR3 reads CSVGAGGGTDTQYF. The CDR3 coding sequence is TGCAGCGTTGGGGCAGGGGGGGGCACAGATACGCAGTATTTT. V gene TRBV29-1 combines with J gene TRBJ2-3; D is perhaps TRBD1 or TRBD2 (7 bases each). Per germline, CDR1 SQVTM and CDR2 ANQGSEA. The CDR3 sequence is 14 residues long. The germline V and J ends were trimmed by 4 bases and 1 base, with 12 bases remaining between them.

The chain has TRBV6-5 and TRBJ2-7, with 11 bases that match TRBD2. Germline loops: CDR1 MNHEY, CDR2 SVGAGI. V lost 6 bases and J lost 0; bases outside the gene matches: 4. This CDR3 spans 15 amino acids. The CDR3 here is CASRILAGDSYEQYF. The CDR3 DNA reads as TGTGCCAGCAGAATACTAGCGGGAGACTCCTACGAGCAGTACTTC.